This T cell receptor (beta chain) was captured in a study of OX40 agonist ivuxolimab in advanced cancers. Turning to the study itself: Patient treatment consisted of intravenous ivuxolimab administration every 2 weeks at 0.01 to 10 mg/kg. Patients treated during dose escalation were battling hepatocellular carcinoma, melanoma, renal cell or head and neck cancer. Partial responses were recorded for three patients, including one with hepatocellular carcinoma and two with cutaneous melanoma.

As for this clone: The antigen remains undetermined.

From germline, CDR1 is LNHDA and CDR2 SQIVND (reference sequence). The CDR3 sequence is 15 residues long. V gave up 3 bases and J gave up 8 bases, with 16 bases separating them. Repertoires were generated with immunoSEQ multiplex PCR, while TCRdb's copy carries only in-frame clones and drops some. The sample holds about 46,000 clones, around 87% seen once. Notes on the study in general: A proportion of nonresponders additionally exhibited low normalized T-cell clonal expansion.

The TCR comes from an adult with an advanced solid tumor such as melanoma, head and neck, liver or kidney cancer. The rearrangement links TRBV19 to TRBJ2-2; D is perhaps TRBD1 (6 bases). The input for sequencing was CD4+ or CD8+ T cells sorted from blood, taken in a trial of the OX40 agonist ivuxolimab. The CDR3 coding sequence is TGTGCCAGTAGTATCCGGGACACGGGATCGGGGGAGCTGTTTTTT. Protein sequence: CASSIRDTGSGELFF.